Below are 21 T cell receptor beta chains sequenced from a single sample in a study of shared clonotypes between healthy human individuals. The table came from immunoSEQ multiplex PCR; TCRdb's copy has only in-frame clones and leaves some out. Of over a million clones detected, around 97% appear once; the ten largest clones hold approximately 1.2%. Sample: naive CD4+ T cells sorted from blood. Subset of the sample: CD45RA+ positively selected. These receptors all stem from a man between 25 and 39 years old in good health.

This chain uses TRBV18 with TRBJ1-1; possibly TRBD1 for D (5 bases). CDR1 and CDR2 from the germline V gene are KGHSH and LQKENI. V dropped 3 bases and J dropped 2 bases, with 19 bases sitting between them. The CDR3 loop spans 17 amino acids. The CDR3 protein is CASSPLTAIKINTEAFF. DNA of the CDR3: TGTGCCAGCTCACCCCTGACAGCGATTAAGATTAACACTGAAGCTTTCTTT.

This clone has only one observation. The gene calls are TRBV30 and TRBJ2-1, with D perhaps given as TRBD1 or TRBD2 (5 bases each). This CDR3 is 15 amino acids long. Trimming stripped 8 bases from V and 2 bases from J, with 19 bases between. The germline V gene encodes CDR1 GTSNPN and CDR2 SVGIG (reference sequence). The CDR3 loop reads CAGRAWGRAYNEQFF. DNA of the CDR3: TGTGCCGGACGAGCATGGGGGAGAGCCTACAATGAGCAGTTCTTC.

V usage is TRBV14 and J usage is TRBJ2-7, with D perhaps assigned TRBD1 or TRBD2 (5 bases each). Trimming cost V 0 bases and J 4 bases, with 16 bases left between them. This CDR3 has 16 amino acids. Germline loops: CDR1 SGHDN, CDR2 FVKESK. CDR3 sequence: CASSQERGTLPYEQYF. CDR3 coding DNA: TGTGCCAGCAGCCAAGAGAGGGGAACCTTACCGTACGAGCAGTACTTC.

The rearrangement links TRBV28 to TRBJ1-1; unclear D gene. V lost 1 base and J 0 bases, leaving 15 bases between the germline ends. The CDR3 runs to 17 residues. Germline V gene data show CDR1 as MDHEN and CDR2 as SYDVKM. Here the CDR3 DNA reads TGTGCCAGCAGTTTATTCGGTCAGGTACCCCTGAACACTGAAGCTTTCTTT. It is translated as CASSLFGQVPLNTEAFF.

The V call is TRBV7-6, the J call TRBJ2-7; D is undetermined. With 5 bases removed from V and 2 bases from J, the gap between germline ends came to 13 bases. The germline CDR1 and CDR2 sequences are SGHVS and FNYEAQ. This CDR3 is built from 14 residues. Here the CDR3 reads CASSATVSPYEQYF. For the CDR3, the DNA is TGTGCCAGCAGCGCTACGGTCAGCCCCTACGAGCAGTACTTC.

The chain recombines TRBV7-2 with TRBJ2-1; D possibly corresponds to TRBD1 (5 bases). Between the trimmed V and J ends, which lost 5 bases and 8 bases, there was a span of 13 bases. Looked up from germline, CDR1 is SGHTA and CDR2 is FQGNSA. This CDR3 is built from 13 residues. This chain's CDR3 is CASSKQGRDEQFF. DNA for the CDR3: TGTGCCAGCAGCAAGCAGGGTCGTGATGAGCAGTTCTTC.

The CDR3 reads CASQRGGSGRDEQYF. CDR3 coding DNA: TGTGCCAGCCAAAGGGGCGGGTCCGGGCGAGACGAGCAGTACTTC. V gene TRBV25-1 combines with J gene TRBJ2-7, with D possibly called TRBD1 or TRBD2 (5 bases each). This CDR3 comprises 15 residues. Germline CDR1 MGHDK, CDR2 SYGVNS. V shed 8 bases and J shed 5 bases, with 22 bases lying between them.

The CDR3 region is CASSSGLEGPTNEKLFF. The CDR3 bases are TGCGCCAGCAGCTCGGGGTTGGAGGGGCCAACTAATGAAAAACTGTTTTTT. This chain links TRBV5-1 with TRBJ1-4; D perhaps matches TRBD1 (5 bases). The CDR3 has 17 residues. Germline lookup yields CDR1 SGHRS and CDR2 YFSETQ. Trimming took off 3 bases at V and 0 bases at J, with 15 bases between the two ends.

The chain is built from TRBV19 and TRBJ1-5; D unresolved. This CDR3 is 16 amino acids long. The germline gives CDR1 LNHDA, CDR2 SQIVND (reference sequence). V was shortened by 4 bases and J by 6 bases, with 19 bases between the two germline ends. CDR3: CASSKEADALLQPQHF. DNA of the CDR3: TGTGCCAGTAGTAAGGAGGCAGACGCTCTTCTTCAGCCCCAGCATTTT.

The chain couples TRBV28 to TRBJ1-2, with a possible D match to TRBD1 (6 bases). Germline loops: CDR1 MDHEN, CDR2 SYDVKM. This CDR3 is 14 amino acids long. The V end was cut by 10 bases, the J end by 4 bases, with 19 bases between. The CDR3 region is CATKWDNPTYGYTF. The CDR3 nucleotides are TGTGCCACGAAATGGGACAACCCGACCTATGGCTACACCTTC.

The rearrangement uses TRBV6-1 and TRBJ2-7, with D perhaps TRBD2 (6 bases). V dropped 3 bases and J dropped 0 bases, with 6 bases sitting between them. The length of the CDR3 is 13 residues. Germline CDR1 and CDR2: MNHNS and SASEGT. The CDR3 reads CASSDGSSYEQYF. CDR3 nucleotides: TGTGCCAGCAGTGACGGGAGCTCCTACGAGCAGTACTTC.

The rearrangement links TRBV6-1 to TRBJ2-7; D is possibly TRBD2 (5 bases). The CDR3 has 15 amino acids. Trimming stripped 2 bases from V and 2 bases from J, with 13 bases between. Germline V lookup: CDR1 MNHNS, CDR2 SASEGT. CDR3 amino acids: CASSEPGYGTYEQYF. The CDR3, as DNA: TGTGCCAGCAGTGAACCTGGCTACGGGACCTACGAGCAGTACTTC.

V gene TRBV29-1 combines with J gene TRBJ2-1; D gene unclear. In germline, CDR1 is SQVTM, CDR2 ANQGSEA. The CDR3 is made up of 15 amino acids. With 0 bases removed from V and 0 bases from J, the gap between germline ends came to 9 bases. CDR3 sequence reads: CSVEDRRSSYNEQFF. The CDR3 DNA reads as TGCAGCGTTGAAGATCGGCGGAGCTCCTACAATGAGCAGTTCTTC.

The chain has TRBV19 and TRBJ2-7; D unclear. Germline CDR1 reads LNHDA; CDR2 reads SQIVND (reference sequence). This CDR3 has 13 amino acids. V gave up 10 bases and J gave up 3 bases, with 16 bases separating them. The CDR3 DNA is TGTGCCACCTCCCGGTCTGGGGTCTACGAGCAGTACTTC. As protein: CATSRSGVYEQYF.

This chain links TRBV6-6 with TRBJ2-7, with D possibly TRBD1 on 6 matching bases. The CDR3 totals 13 residues. V was shortened by 10 bases and J by 1 base, with 14 bases between the two germline ends. Germline V lookup: CDR1 MNHNY, CDR2 SVGAGI (reference sequence). Here the CDR3 DNA reads TGTGCCATCAAGCCGGACAGTTCCTACGAGCAGTACTTC. Encoded protein: CAIKPDSSYEQYF.

The chain carries TRBV28 and TRBJ2-7, with 7 bases fitting TRBD1. The germline V gene encodes CDR1 MDHEN and CDR2 SYDVKM. Germline trimming cut 5 bases from V and 3 bases from J; bases unmatched to any gene: 10. The CDR3 extends over 15 amino acids. CDR3 sequence reads: CASSRGLPVLYEQYF. In DNA form, the CDR3 reads TGTGCCAGCAGTAGGGGGCTCCCGGTACTCTACGAGCAGTACTTC.

The rearrangement links TRBV10-3 to TRBJ1-5; no clear D gene. The CDR3 consists of 15 residues. The germline V gene encodes CDR1 ENHRY and CDR2 SYGVKD. V was shortened by 0 bases and J by 3 bases, with 9 bases between the two germline ends. The CDR3 is CAISESGRINQPQHF. For the CDR3, the DNA is TGTGCCATCAGTGAGTCCGGACGGATCAATCAGCCCCAGCATTTT.

This chain joins TRBV25-1 and TRBJ1-5; TRBD1 might be the D (6 bases). The germline gives CDR1 MGHDK, CDR2 SYGVNS. The CDR3 consists of 15 residues. V lost 5 bases, J lost 6 bases, and 17 bases lay in between. The DNA of the CDR3 is TGTGCCAGCAGTCCTACGGGCAGGGGCGGTCAGCCCCAGCATTTT. This codes for CASSPTGRGGQPQHF.

The chain couples TRBV30 to TRBJ1-1; 7 bases line up with TRBD1. CDR3 size: 14 residues. V dropped 2 bases and J dropped 2; count of bases not matched to a gene: 5. CDR1 and CDR2 from the germline V gene are GTSNPN and SVGIG (reference sequence). This CDR3 is CAWSLRGFNTEAFF. CDR3 bases: TGTGCCTGGAGTCTCAGGGGGTTTAACACTGAAGCTTTCTTT.

The chain links TRBV7-9 to TRBJ1-1; D remains unclear. V shed 5 bases and J shed 4 bases, with 20 bases lying between them. CDR1 and CDR2 (germline): SEHNR, FQNEAQ (reference sequence). This CDR3 has 16 amino acids. CDR3 sequence: CASSPKGRPEGTEAFF. DNA for the CDR3: TGTGCCAGCAGCCCAAAAGGGCGGCCCGAGGGCACTGAAGCTTTCTTT.

The V and J genes are TRBV10-3 and TRBJ1-2; no reliable D call. V shed 7 bases and J shed 3 bases, with 12 bases lying between them. CDR1 and CDR2 (germline): ENHRY, SYGVKD. This CDR3 comprises 13 residues. The CDR3 DNA reads as TGTGCCATCACGGAGACCTCGGACTATGGCTACACCTTC. Its protein product is CAITETSDYGYTF.